The text below deals with one TCR beta chain. Its antigen is not known. With V trimmed by 4 bases and J by 7 bases, 13 bases remained unmatched. This CDR3 is 16 amino acids long. CDR1 and CDR2 (germline): SGHKS, YYEKEE (reference sequence). Treatment: some 19 received Ad26.COV2.S at low or high dose, single or two shots; about 5 received placebo; per-sample allocation not given. Sampling occurred on day 63 after the first vaccine or placebo injection. This entry is derived from a study of Ad26.COV2.S vaccination and SARS-CoV-2 variants. Study at large: By the intramuscular route, Ad26.COV2.S was given once, or twice 56 days apart.

The repertoire was sequenced with immunoSEQ multiplex PCR; TCRdb's copy has only in-frame clones and lacks some. The repertoire includes some 290,000 clones, around four fifths of them detected once, and 2% to 2.5% sits in the top ten. Findings and limits, study-wide: Participants given vaccine showed non-spike TCR breadth similar to that of placebo recipients.

This material consisted of peripheral blood, taken in a trial of Ad26.COV2.S vaccine versus placebo. The receptor comes from a person aged 18 to 59 who received the Ad26.COV2.S COVID-19 vaccine or a placebo. The chain recombines TRBV5-5 with TRBJ1-2; 10 bases match TRBD1. CDR3 nucleotides: TGTGCCAGCAGCCCTGGGACAGGGGCGGGAGTAGGTGGCTACACCTTC. Translating gives CASSPGTGAGVGGYTF.